This record looks at one T cell receptor beta chain sequence and its context. The target antigen is unknown. Reasons for excluding patients were uncontrolled infection, other autoimmune disease, pregnancy or lactation. The PBMCs were taken from 10 ml of fresh peripheral blood. The sample is drawn from a study of T cells in Graves' hyperthyroidism and ophthalmopathy. Points from the study as a whole: Stable hyperthyroidism and ophthalmopathy were separated using 13 V-J signatures.

The V gene's germline CDR1 is MDHEN and CDR2 SYDVKM. Trimming took off 10 bases at V and 4 bases at J, with 13 bases between the two ends. The CDR3 is made up of 12 amino acids. What was amplified from RNA transcripts were TCR beta CDR3 regions. The TCR CDR3 was amplified in a first-round RT-PCR using the HTBI primer set. Each CDR3 protein is one row after TCRdb ran MiXCR on the multiplex PCR reads. The sample contains 490,000 or so distinct CDR3 sequences, approximately 23% of which appear only once. The origin of this receptor is a woman aged 70-85 years with Graves' ophthalmopathy. Sequenced input: blood. This sequence joins TRBV28 and TRBJ1-2; D not resolved. CDR3 sequence reads: CATAVKVYGYTF. CDR3 nucleotide sequence: TGTGCCACCGCGGTGAAAGTCTATGGCTACACCTTC.